This T cell receptor beta chain was sequenced during a study of shared clonotypes between healthy human individuals. Every immunoSEQ plate was one replicate of a subset's evenly spread DNA. Using immunoSEQ multiplex PCR, the repertoire was profiled, and TCRdb retains in-frame clones only, with some absent. The sample has some 2,000,000 clones, about 95% seen once. Germline V gene sequence: CDR1 SGHKS, CDR2 YYEKEE (reference sequence). Trimming stripped 2 bases from V and 4 bases from J, with 12 bases between. CDR3 length: 14 amino acids. V gene TRBV5-5 combines with J gene TRBJ1-2; D is ambiguous. The receptor comes from a man younger than 35 in good health. Material for sequencing was naive CD4+ T cells sorted from blood. Described subset: CD45RA+ positively selected. CDR3 nucleotides: TGTGCCAGCAGCTTTACTGACAATTTCTATGGCTACACCTTC. Its translation is CASSFTDNFYGYTF.